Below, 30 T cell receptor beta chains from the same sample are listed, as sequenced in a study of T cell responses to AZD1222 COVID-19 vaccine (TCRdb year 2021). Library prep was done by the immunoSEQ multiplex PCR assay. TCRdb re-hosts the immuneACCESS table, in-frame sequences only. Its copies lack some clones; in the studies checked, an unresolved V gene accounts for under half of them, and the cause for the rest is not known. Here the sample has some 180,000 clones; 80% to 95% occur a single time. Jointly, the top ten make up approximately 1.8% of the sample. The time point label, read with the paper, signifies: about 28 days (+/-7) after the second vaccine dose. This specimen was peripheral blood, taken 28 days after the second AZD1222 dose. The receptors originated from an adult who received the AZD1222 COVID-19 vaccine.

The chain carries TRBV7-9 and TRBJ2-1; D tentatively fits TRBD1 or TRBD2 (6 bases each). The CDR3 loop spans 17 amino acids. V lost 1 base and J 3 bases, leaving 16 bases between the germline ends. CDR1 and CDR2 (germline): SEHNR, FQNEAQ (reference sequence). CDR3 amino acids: CASSLEGGQGGYNEQFF. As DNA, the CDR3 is TGTGCCAGCAGCTTAGAAGGGGGGCAGGGCGGCTACAATGAGCAGTTCTTC.

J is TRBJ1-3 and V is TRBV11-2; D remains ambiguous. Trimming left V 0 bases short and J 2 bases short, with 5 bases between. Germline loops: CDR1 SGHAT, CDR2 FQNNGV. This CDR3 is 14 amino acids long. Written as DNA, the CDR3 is TGTGCCAGCAGCTTAGATTCAGCTGGAAACACCATATATTTT. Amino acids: CASSLDSAGNTIYF.

CDR3 bases: TGTGCCAGCAGCCCGTACCGGGAGAACTATGGCTACACCTTC. Translated: CASSPYRENYGYTF. J is TRBJ1-2 and V is TRBV9; D gene uncertain. The ends were cut back, 4 bases at V and 2 bases at J, with 12 bases in the middle. The germline CDR1 and CDR2 sequences are SGDLS and YYNGEE. This CDR3 spans 14 amino acids. The full variable domain, in which reference TRBV9 and TRBJ1-2 provide the parts outside the CDR3, is DSGVTQTPKHLITATGQRVTLRCSPRSGDLSVYWYQQSLDQGLQFLIQYYNGEERAKGNILERFSAQQFPDLHSELNLSSLELGDSALYFCASSPYRENYGYTFGSGTRLTVV.

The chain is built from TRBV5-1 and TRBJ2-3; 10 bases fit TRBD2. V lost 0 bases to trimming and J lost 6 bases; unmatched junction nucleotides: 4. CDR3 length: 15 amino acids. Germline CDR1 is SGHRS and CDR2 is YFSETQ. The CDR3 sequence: CASSLASGGGDTQYF. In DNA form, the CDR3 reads TGCGCCAGCAGCTTGGCTAGCGGGGGTGGGGATACGCAGTATTTT.

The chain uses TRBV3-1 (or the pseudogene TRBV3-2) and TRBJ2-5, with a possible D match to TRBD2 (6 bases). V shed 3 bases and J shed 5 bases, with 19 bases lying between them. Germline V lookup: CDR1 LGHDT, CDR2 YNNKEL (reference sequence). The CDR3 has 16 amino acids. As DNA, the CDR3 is TGTGCCAGCAGCCAGTTCGCGGGAACAACCAGGGAGACCCAGTACTTC. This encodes CASSQFAGTTRETQYF.

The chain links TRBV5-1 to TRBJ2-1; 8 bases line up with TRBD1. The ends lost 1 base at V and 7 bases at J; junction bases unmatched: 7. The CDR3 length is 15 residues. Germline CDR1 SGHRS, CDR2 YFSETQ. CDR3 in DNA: TGCGCCAGCAGCTTGACAGGGGGTGACGCGAATGAGCAGTTCTTC. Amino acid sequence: CASSLTGGDANEQFF.

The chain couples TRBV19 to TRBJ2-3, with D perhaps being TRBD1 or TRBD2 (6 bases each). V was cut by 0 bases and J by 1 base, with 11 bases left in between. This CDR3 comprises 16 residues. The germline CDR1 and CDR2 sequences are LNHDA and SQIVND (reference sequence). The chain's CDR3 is CASSIETRGGTDTQYF. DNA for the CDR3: TGTGCCAGTAGTATAGAGACGAGGGGGGGCACAGATACGCAGTATTTT.

CDR3: CASSQRTSGGTAYEQYF. The CDR3 DNA is TGTGCCAGCAGCCAGCGCACTAGCGGGGGCACCGCCTACGAGCAGTACTTC. J is TRBJ2-7 and V is TRBV4-2; the match to TRBD2 covers 11 bases. CDR1 is LGHNA, CDR2 YNFKEQ, per germline. There are 17 residues in the CDR3. V lost 3 bases and J lost 2; bases outside the gene matches: 9.

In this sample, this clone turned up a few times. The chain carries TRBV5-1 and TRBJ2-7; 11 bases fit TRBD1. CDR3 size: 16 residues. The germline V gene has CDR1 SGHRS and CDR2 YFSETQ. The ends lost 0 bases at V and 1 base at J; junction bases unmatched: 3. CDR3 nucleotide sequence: TGCGCCAGCAGCTTGGAAGGGACAGGGGGTTCCTACGAGCAGTACTTC. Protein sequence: CASSLEGTGGSYEQYF. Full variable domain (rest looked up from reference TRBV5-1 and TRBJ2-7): KAGVTQTPRYLIKTRGQQVTLSCSPISGHRSVSWYQQTPGQGLQFLFEYFSETQRNKGNFPGRFSGRQFSNSRSEMNVSTLELGDSALYLCASSLEGTGGSYEQYFGPGTRLTVT.

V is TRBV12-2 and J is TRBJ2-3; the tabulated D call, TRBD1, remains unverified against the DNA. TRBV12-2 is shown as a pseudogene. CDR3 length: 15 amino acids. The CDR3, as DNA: TGTGCAAGTCGTTGGCGACAGGGGGCTGCCGATACGCAGTATTTT. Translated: CASRWRQGAADTQYF.

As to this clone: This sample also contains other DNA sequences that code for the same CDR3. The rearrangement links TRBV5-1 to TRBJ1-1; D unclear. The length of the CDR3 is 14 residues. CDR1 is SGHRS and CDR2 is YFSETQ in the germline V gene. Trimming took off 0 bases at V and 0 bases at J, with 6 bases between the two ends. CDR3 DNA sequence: TGCGCCAGCAGCTTGGGCGGTGTGAACACTGAAGCTTTCTTT. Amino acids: CASSLGGVNTEAFF. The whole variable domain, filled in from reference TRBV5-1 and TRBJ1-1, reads KAGVTQTPRYLIKTRGQQVTLSCSPISGHRSVSWYQQTPGQGLQFLFEYFSETQRNKGNFPGRFSGRQFSNSRSEMNVSTLELGDSALYLCASSLGGVNTEAFFGQGTRLTVV.

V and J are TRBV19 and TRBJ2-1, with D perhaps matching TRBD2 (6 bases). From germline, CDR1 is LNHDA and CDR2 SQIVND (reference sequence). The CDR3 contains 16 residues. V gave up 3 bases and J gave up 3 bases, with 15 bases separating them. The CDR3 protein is CASSIGGSGDYNEQFF. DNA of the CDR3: TGTGCCAGTAGTATTGGGGGGAGCGGAGACTACAATGAGCAGTTCTTC.

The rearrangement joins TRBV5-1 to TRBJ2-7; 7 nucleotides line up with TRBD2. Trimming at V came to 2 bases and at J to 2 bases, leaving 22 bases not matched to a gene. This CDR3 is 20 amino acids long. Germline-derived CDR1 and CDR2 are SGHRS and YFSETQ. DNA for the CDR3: TGCGCCAGCAGCTTTCCCTCCCTAGCGGCCCTCGCGGGAGATACCTACGAGCAGTACTTC. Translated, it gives CASSFPSLAALAGDTYEQYF.

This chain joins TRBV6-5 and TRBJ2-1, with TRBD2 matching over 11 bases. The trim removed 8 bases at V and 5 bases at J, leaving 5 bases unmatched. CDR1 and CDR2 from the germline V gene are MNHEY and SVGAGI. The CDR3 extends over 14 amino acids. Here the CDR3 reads CASHGTSGDNEQFF. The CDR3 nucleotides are TGTGCCAGCCATGGGACTAGCGGCGACAATGAGCAGTTCTTC.

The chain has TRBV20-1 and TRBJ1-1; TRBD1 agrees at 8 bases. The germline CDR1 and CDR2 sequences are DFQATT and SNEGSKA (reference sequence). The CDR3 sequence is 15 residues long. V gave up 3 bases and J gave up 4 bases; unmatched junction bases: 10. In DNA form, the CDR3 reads TGCAGTGCTAGTCGGACAGGGAGAGGCGGCACTGAAGCTTTCTTT. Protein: CSASRTGRGGTEAFF.

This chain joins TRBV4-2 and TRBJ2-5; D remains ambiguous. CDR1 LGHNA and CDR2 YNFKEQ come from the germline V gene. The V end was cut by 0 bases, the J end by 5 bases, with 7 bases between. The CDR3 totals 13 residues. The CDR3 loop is CASSQDLWETQYF. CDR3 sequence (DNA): TGTGCCAGCAGCCAAGATCTATGGGAGACCCAGTACTTC.

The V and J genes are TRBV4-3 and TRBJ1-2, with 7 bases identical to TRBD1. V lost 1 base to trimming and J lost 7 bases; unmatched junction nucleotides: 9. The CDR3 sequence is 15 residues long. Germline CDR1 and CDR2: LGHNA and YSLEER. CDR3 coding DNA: TGCGCCAGCAGCCAAGCCATGCAGGGGGTGGGTGGCTACACCTTC. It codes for CASSQAMQGVGGYTF.

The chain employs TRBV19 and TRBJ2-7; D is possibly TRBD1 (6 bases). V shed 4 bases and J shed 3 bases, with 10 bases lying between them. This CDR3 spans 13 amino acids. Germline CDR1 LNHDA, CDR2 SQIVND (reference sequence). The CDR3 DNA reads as TGTGCCAGTAGTAACCGGGACAACTACGAGCAGTACTTC. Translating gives CASSNRDNYEQYF.

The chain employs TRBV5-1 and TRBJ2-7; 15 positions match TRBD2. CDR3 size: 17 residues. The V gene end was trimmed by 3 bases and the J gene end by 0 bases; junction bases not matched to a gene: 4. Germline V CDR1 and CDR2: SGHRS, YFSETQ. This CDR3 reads CASSSGLAGGISYEQYF. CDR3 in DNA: TGCGCCAGCAGCTCGGGACTAGCGGGGGGCATCTCCTACGAGCAGTACTTC.

CDR3 coding DNA: TGTGCCAGTACTCCGACGGTACGGTCAGACCAAGAGACCCAGTACTTC. Its translation is CASTPTVRSDQETQYF. The chain carries TRBV19 and TRBJ2-5, with D unresolved. The CDR3 has 16 amino acids. Germline V gene data show CDR1 as LNHDA and CDR2 as SQIVND (reference sequence). Trimming took off 7 bases at V and 0 bases at J, with 18 bases between the two ends.

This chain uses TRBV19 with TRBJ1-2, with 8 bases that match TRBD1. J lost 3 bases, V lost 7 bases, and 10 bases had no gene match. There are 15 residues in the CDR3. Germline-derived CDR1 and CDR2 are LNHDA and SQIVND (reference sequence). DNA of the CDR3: TGTGCCAGTATCCCCAGGGGGACAGGAGACTATGGCTACACCTTC. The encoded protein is CASIPRGTGDYGYTF.

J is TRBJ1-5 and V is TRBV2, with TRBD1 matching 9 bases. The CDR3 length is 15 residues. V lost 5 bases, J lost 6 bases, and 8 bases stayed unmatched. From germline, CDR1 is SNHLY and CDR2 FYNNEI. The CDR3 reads CASSRDRAGGQPQHF. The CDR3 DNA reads TGTGCCAGCAGTCGGGACAGGGCGGGGGGTCAGCCCCAGCATTTT.

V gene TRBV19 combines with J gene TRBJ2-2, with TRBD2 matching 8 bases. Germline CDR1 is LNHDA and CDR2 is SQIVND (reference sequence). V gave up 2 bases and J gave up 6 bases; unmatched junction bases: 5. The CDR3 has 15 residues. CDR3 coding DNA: TGTGCCAGTAGTATAAGGGCGGGAGGCCCCGGGGAGCTGTTTTTT. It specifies CASSIRAGGPGELFF.

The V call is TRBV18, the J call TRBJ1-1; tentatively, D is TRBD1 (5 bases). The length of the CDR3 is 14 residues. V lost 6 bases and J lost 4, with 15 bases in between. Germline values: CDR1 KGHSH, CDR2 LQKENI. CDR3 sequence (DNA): TGTGCCAGCTCCTTCTTTGGGGACGCCACTGAAGCTTTCTTT. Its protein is CASSFFGDATEAFF.

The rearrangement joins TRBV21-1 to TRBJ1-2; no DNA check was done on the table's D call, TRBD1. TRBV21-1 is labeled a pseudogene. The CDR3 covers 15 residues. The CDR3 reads CASSKVAGVYYGYTF. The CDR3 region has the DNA TGTGCCAGCAGCAAAGTGGCAGGGGTATACTATGGCTACACCTTC.

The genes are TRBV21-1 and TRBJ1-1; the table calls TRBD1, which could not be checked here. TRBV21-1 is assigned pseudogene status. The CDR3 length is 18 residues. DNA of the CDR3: TGTGCCAGCAGCAAATTGATGTCGGGACAACCGATGAACACTGAAGCTTTCTTT. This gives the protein CASSKLMSGQPMNTEAFF.

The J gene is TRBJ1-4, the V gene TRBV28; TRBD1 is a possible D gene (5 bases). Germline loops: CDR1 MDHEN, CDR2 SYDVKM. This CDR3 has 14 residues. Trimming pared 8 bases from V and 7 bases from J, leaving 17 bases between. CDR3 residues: CASLGRDGGEKLFF. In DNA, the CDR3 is TGTGCCAGCTTAGGGAGGGACGGCGGTGAAAAACTGTTTTTT.

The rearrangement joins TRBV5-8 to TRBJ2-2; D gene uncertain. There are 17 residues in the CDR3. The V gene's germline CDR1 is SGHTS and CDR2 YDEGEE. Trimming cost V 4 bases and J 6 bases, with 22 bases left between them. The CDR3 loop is CASSRRRAAVRSGELFF. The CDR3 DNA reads TGTGCCAGCAGCCGCCGCCGGGCGGCGGTCCGGTCCGGGGAGCTGTTTTTT.

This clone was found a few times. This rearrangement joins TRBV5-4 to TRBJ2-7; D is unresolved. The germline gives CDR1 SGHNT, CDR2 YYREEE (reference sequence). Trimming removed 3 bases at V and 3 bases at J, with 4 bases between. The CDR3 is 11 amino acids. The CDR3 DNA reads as TGTGCCAGCAGCTCGCACTACGAGCAGTACTTC. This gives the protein CASSSHYEQYF.

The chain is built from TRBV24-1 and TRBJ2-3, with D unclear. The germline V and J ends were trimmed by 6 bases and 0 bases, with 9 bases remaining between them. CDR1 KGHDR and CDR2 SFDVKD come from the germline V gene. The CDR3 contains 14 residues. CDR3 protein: CATSTRSSTDTQYF. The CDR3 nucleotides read TGTGCCACCAGTACCAGGTCTAGCACAGATACGCAGTATTTT.